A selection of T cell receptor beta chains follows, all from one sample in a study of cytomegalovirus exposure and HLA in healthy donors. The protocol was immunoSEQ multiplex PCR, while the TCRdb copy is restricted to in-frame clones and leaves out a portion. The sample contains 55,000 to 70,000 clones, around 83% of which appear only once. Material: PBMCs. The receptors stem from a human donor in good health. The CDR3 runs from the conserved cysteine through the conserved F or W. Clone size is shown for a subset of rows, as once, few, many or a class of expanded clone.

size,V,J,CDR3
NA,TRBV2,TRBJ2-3,CASVRDRGSTDTQYF
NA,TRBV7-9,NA,CASSSHRTGGVSDEQYF
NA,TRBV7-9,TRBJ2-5,CASSRDRAGQYF
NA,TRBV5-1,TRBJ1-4,CASSLQGGREKLFF
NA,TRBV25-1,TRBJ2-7,CASSEYPTPGQVTYEQYF
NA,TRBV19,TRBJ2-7,CASSARTPPTYEQYF
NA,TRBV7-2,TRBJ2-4,CASSSLAGEDIQYF
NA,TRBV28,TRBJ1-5,CASVYSNQPQHF
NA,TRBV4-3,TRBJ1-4,CASSQGSRVTVAKLFF
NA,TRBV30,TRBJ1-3,CAWSRTGGRGNTIYF
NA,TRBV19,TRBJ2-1,CASSTSSGTSGSSNEQFF
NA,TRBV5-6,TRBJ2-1,CASSFSDEQFF
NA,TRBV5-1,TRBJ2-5,CASSPNQETQYF
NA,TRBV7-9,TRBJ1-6,CASSFPGTGSPLHF
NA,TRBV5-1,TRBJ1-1,CASSLGGADTEAFF
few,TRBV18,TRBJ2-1,CASSFDRGLINEQFF
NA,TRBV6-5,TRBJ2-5,CASGWQTTETQYF
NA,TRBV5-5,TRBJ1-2,CASSLQGRSYGYTF
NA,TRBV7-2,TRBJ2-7,CASSPRGAYEQYF
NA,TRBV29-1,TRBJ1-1,CSGLERLGTEAFF
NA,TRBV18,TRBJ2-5,CASSSGRLSSYQETQYF